This TCR beta chain derives from a study of blood T cells in healthy people across ages. General study findings and limits: Across samples, TCR beta diversity tracked strongly with naive T cell percentage. Reliance upon unsorted PBMCs precluded definitive naive versus antigen-experienced comparison.

For the second PCR, which ran for about 6 to 11 cycles, a sample-barcoded 5' primer and a J-beta primer mix were used. TCRdb itself ran the 5' RACE reads through MiXCR, one entry per CDR3 protein. This table has 600,000 or so distinct CDR3 sequences, roughly 31% appearing once. The CDR3 runs 15 residues. Germline V gene data show CDR1 as MNHNS and CDR2 as SASEGT. V shed 5 bases, J shed 6 bases, and the junction held 10 bases outside the gene matches. At least ten counts were recorded for this clonotype. Its antigen is still unknown. The material sequenced was blood. The chain carries TRBV6-1 and TRBJ2-7, with 10 bases that match TRBD1. This sequence was found in a woman of 80 years or more in good health. CDR3 coding DNA: TGTGCCAGCAGTTTCCGGGGGACAGGGGAGGGCGAGCAGTACTTC. This gives the protein CASSFRGTGEGEQYF.